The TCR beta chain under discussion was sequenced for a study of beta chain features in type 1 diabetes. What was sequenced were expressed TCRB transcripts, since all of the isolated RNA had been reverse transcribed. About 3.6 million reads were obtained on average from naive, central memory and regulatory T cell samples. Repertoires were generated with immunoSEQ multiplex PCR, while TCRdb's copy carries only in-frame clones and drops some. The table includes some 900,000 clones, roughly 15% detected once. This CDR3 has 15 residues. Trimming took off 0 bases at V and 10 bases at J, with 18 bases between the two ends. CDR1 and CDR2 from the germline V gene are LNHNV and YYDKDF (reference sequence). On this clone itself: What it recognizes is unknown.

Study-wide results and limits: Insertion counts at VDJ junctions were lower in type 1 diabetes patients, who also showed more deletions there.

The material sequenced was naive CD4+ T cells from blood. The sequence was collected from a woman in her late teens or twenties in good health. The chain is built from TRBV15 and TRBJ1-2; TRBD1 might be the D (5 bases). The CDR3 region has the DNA TGTGCCACCAGCAGAGATACGACAGCCCGGTCCGTCTACACCTTC. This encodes CATSRDTTARSVYTF.